Shown below are 20 T cell receptor beta chains from a single sample sequenced in a study of blood T cells in healthy people across ages (dated by TCRdb to 2013 to 2016). Library method: 5' RACE. Instrument used: Illumina HiSeq 2500. The second PCR ran for roughly 7 to 12 cycles and used a J-beta primer mix along with a sample-barcoded 5' primer. TCRdb itself trimmed the public reads at Q25 with fastp, ran MiXCR and retained productive beta chains. Rows are combined by CDR3 protein, so each entry shows the most common genes and DNA. The table for this sample lists about 970,000 distinct CDR3 sequences; roughly 50% of them were counted only once. Roughly a fifth of the sample is taken by the ten largest. Sequences were obtained from blood. These receptors all come from a woman aged 60-75 years in good health.

J is TRBJ2-3 and V is TRBV7-9, with TRBD1 as a possible D gene (6 bases). V lost 1 base and J 2 bases, leaving 13 bases between the germline ends. The length of the CDR3 is 16 residues. CDR1 is SEHNR and CDR2 is FQNEAQ in the germline V gene (reference sequence). CDR3 in DNA: TGTGCCAGCAGCTTAGGGGCACAGGGTTACACAGATACGCAGTATTTT. Translation: CASSLGAQGYTDTQYF.

This chain joins TRBV4-1 and TRBJ2-1; the match to TRBD2 covers 10 bases. This CDR3 is 17 amino acids long. The V gene end was trimmed by 5 bases and the J gene end by 3 bases; junction bases not matched to a gene: 10. Germline V gives CDR1 MGHRA, CDR2 YSYEKL. The CDR3 here is CASSGASGSPIYNEQFF. CDR3 bases: TGCGCCAGCAGCGGAGCTAGCGGGAGCCCCATCTACAATGAGCAGTTCTTC.

This clonotype was detected only once. The chain joins TRBV18 to TRBJ2-3; the D gene is possibly TRBD1 (6 bases). V was pared by 6 bases and J by 5 bases, with 15 bases between. CDR3 size: 14 residues. Germline CDR1 reads KGHSH; CDR2 reads LQKENI. The CDR3 spells CASSGKGDIDTQYF. The DNA of the CDR3 is TGTGCCAGCTCCGGGAAAGGGGACATAGATACGCAGTATTTT.

This sequence joins TRBV20-1 and TRBJ1-2; D is unresolved. Looked up from germline, CDR1 is DFQATT and CDR2 is SNEGSKA (reference sequence). The CDR3 runs 14 residues. V lost 3 bases and J 1 base, leaving 12 bases between the germline ends. The CDR3 nucleotides are TGCAGTGCTAGTTGGCAGGACCTTAACTATGGCTACACCTTC. This translates into CSASWQDLNYGYTF.

This clonotype was found once. V gene TRBV7-9 combines with J gene TRBJ1-2, with 9 bases lining up with TRBD1. Germline V lookup: CDR1 SEHNR, CDR2 FQNEAQ (reference sequence). Unmatched junction bases numbered 10, after V lost 3 bases and J lost 2 bases. The CDR3 has 17 amino acids. The CDR3 sequence is CASSFERGTGPNYGYTF. The DNA for the CDR3 is TGTGCCAGCAGCTTCGAGAGGGGGACAGGGCCCAACTATGGCTACACCTTC.

The chain employs TRBV4-1 and TRBJ1-2; D is uncertain. Germline CDR1 is MGHRA and CDR2 is YSYEKL. This CDR3 comprises 16 residues. V was trimmed by 0 bases and J by 4 bases, leaving 15 bases between them. The CDR3 nucleotides read TGCGCCAGCAGCCAAGAAGGTACAGCGTATTTCTATGGCTACACCTTC. It is translated as CASSQEGTAYFYGYTF.

The CDR3 DNA reads TGTGCCAGCTCACCACAACGGAACATGAATAATGAGCAGTTCTTC. Its protein product is CASSPQRNMNNEQFF. The V and J genes are TRBV18 and TRBJ2-1; D unresolved. Germline V CDR1 and CDR2: KGHSH, LQKENI. CDR3 size: 15 residues. Trimming stripped 1 base from V and 7 bases from J, with 14 bases between.

This rearrangement joins TRBV5-1 to TRBJ2-5; a possible D gene is TRBD1 (7 bases). CDR3 length equals 14 residues. V was cut by 2 bases and J by 4 bases, with 12 bases left in between. Germline V lookup: CDR1 SGHRS, CDR2 YFSETQ. The CDR3 reads CASSFDREVETQYF. Written as DNA, the CDR3 is TGCGCCAGCAGCTTTGACAGGGAGGTAGAGACCCAGTACTTC.

This clonotype was counted only a few times. The chain couples TRBV12-3 or TRBV12-4 to TRBJ2-7, with D perhaps matching TRBD1 (6 bases). The CDR3 has 13 amino acids. V shed 10 bases and J shed 3 bases, with 16 bases lying between them. The CDR3 protein is CANWGPGCYEQYF. CDR3 coding DNA: TGTGCCAACTGGGGGCCTGGGTGCTACGAGCAGTACTTC.

This clonotype came up a few times. The chain links TRBV6-2 or TRBV6-3 to TRBJ2-4; D is unclear. The CDR3 has 13 residues. Trimming pared 2 bases from V and 2 bases from J, leaving 4 bases between. The germline gives CDR1 MNHEY, CDR2 SVGEGT. This chain's CDR3 is CASSYGTKNIQYF. In DNA form, the CDR3 reads TGTGCCAGCAGTTACGGGACCAAAAACATTCAGTACTTC.

The J gene is TRBJ1-2, the V gene TRBV29-1; D possibly corresponds to TRBD1 (6 bases). Germline CDR1 reads SQVTM; CDR2 reads ANQGSEA. The CDR3 runs 12 residues. Between the trimmed V and J ends, which lost 4 bases and 11 bases, there was a span of 17 bases. CDR3: CSVGTQGPDYTF. The DNA of the CDR3 is TGCAGCGTTGGGACACAGGGCCCCGATTACACCTTC.

This chain links TRBV11-2 with TRBJ2-2; TRBD2 matches at 8 bases. V dropped 0 bases and J dropped 8; count of bases not matched to a gene: 11. The CDR3 contains 17 residues. CDR1 is SGHAT, CDR2 FQNNGV, per germline. For the CDR3, the DNA is TGTGCCAGCAGCTTAGATCTGGGACTAGTGATAATGGGGGAGCTGTTTTTT. This sequence encodes CASSLDLGLVIMGELFF.

This chain joins TRBV10-3 and TRBJ2-7, with 8 bases identical to TRBD2. The trim removed 10 bases at V and 4 bases at J, leaving 12 bases unmatched. The CDR3 contains 14 residues. The germline V gene encodes CDR1 ENHRY and CDR2 SYGVKD. The CDR3 nucleotides read TGTGCCACCTCAAAACTAGCGGAAAATTACGAGCAGTACTTC. This gives the protein CATSKLAENYEQYF.

The V gene is TRBV20-1, the J gene TRBJ2-5; 7 bases are shared with TRBD1. Germline V lookup: CDR1 DFQATT, CDR2 SNEGSKA (reference sequence). CDR3 length equals 12 residues. Trimming removed 3 bases from V and 3 bases from J; junction bases left unmatched: 1. CDR3 loop: CSARQGEETQYF. As DNA, the CDR3 is TGCAGTGCTAGGCAGGGGGAAGAGACCCAGTACTTC.

The V and J genes are TRBV29-1 and TRBJ1-1; no reliable D call. CDR1 and CDR2 from the germline V gene are SQVTM and ANQGSEA. Between the trimmed V and J ends, which lost 8 bases and 1 base, there was a span of 11 bases. The CDR3 totals 12 residues. The CDR3 DNA is TGCAGCTTGTCTCGGGGGAACACTGAAGCTTTCTTT. This sequence encodes CSLSRGNTEAFF.

V usage is TRBV4-2 and J usage is TRBJ1-3; D call uncertain. Between the trimmed V and J ends, which lost 4 bases and 2 bases, there was a span of 9 bases. The CDR3 has 14 residues. CDR1 is LGHNA and CDR2 is YNFKEQ in the germline V gene. This CDR3 is CASSPILAGNTIYF. CDR3 DNA sequence: TGTGCCAGCAGCCCTATTTTAGCTGGAAACACCATATATTTT.

The table lists this clonotype with a count of one. The V gene is TRBV12-3 or TRBV12-4, the J gene TRBJ1-6; D remains unclear. With 5 bases removed from V and 7 bases from J, the gap between germline ends came to 9 bases. This CDR3 spans 13 amino acids. CDR3 loop: CASSLRENSPLHF. CDR3 DNA: TGTGCCAGCAGTCTTAGGGAGAATTCACCCCTCCACTTT.

The chain links TRBV4-2 to TRBJ1-2, with D possibly being TRBD1 (5 bases). CDR1 is LGHNA and CDR2 is YNFKEQ in the germline V gene. Trimming cost V 1 base and J 3 bases, with 15 bases left between them. The CDR3 runs 16 residues. CDR3: CASSQGYNPGDYGYTF. In DNA form, the CDR3 reads TGTGCCAGCAGCCAAGGTTATAACCCGGGGGACTATGGCTACACCTTC.

The chain is built from TRBV27 and TRBJ1-5, with 9 nucleotides matching TRBD1. Trimming cost V 3 bases and J 4 bases; bases outside gene matches: 7. The CDR3 sequence is 16 residues long. The germline V gene has CDR1 MNHEY and CDR2 SMNVEV (reference sequence). The CDR3, as DNA: TGTGCCAGCAGTTTTTTCGGACAGGGGAAAAATCAGCCCCAGCATTTT. This sequence encodes CASSFFGQGKNQPQHF.

V usage is TRBV24-1 and J usage is TRBJ2-1, with 10 nucleotides matching TRBD2. Germline CDR1 and CDR2: KGHDR and SFDVKD. The V segment lost 1 base and the J segment 4 bases; nucleotides outside the gene matches: 3. This CDR3 has 16 residues. The CDR3 sequence: CATSDFSSGSYNEQFF. DNA of the CDR3: TGTGCCACCAGTGATTTTTCTAGCGGGAGTTACAATGAGCAGTTCTTC.